The TCR beta chain described here comes from a study of OX40 agonist ivuxolimab in advanced cancers. V was shortened by 0 bases and J by 5 bases, with 15 bases between the two germline ends. This CDR3 is 16 amino acids long. Germline V gene lookup returns CDR1 SSHAT and CDR2 FNYEAQ (reference sequence). Clones were read by immunoSEQ multiplex PCR, and TCRdb kept only the in-frame ones, dropping some. The table records roughly 20,000 clones, roughly 80% of them present only once. V usage is TRBV7-7 and J usage is TRBJ2-3; D is possibly TRBD2 (6 bases). This TCR derives from an adult with an advanced solid tumor such as melanoma, head and neck, liver or kidney cancer. Sequencing was performed on CD4+ or CD8+ T cells sorted from blood, taken in a trial of the OX40 agonist ivuxolimab. The CDR3 coding sequence is TGTGCCAGCAGCTTAGCCTACGGAGGGCCCGAAGATACGCAGTATTTT. Translation: CASSLAYGGPEDTQYF.